This TCR beta chain originates from a study of T cells in Graves' hyperthyroidism and ophthalmopathy. Findings and caveats of the study: Ophthalmopathy was told apart from stable hyperthyroidism by a 13 V-J model.

Among the patients, aged 18 to 65, hyperthyroidism was newly diagnosed and had lasted under 2 months. A note on this clonotype: Antigen specificity is unknown.

The V gene lost 3 bases and the J gene lost 3 bases, with 5 bases spanning the gap. This CDR3 has 12 residues. Germline V lookup: CDR1 ENHRY, CDR2 SYGVKD. Amplified regions were TCR beta CDR3 sequences from RNA transcripts. The HTBI set primed first-round TCR CDR3 RT-PCR. TCRdb reprocessed the multiplex PCR reads via MiXCR and lists one record per CDR3 protein. The table has 450,000 to 700,000 distinct CDR3 sequences, approximately 44% seen once. Sequencing was performed on peripheral blood or thyroid tissue (not recorded which). The V gene is TRBV10-3, the J gene TRBJ1-1, with D unclear. The receptor was isolated from a woman aged 18-29 years with Graves' hyperthyroidism. The CDR3 is CAISDTHTEAFF. In DNA, the CDR3 is TGTGCCATCAGTGACACCCACACTGAAGCTTTCTTT.